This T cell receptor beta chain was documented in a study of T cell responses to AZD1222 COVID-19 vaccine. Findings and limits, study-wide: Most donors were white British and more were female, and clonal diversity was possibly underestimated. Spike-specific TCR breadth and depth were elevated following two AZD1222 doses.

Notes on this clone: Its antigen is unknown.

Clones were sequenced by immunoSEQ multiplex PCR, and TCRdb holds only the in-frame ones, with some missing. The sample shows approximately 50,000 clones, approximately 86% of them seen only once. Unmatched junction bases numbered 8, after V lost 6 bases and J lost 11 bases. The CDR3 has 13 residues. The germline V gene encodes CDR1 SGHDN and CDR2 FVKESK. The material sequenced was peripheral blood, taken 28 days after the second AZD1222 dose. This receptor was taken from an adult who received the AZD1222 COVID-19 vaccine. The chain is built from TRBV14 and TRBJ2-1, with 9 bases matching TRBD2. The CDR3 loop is CASRPSAGGQQFF. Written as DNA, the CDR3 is TGTGCCAGCAGGCCCTCGGCGGGGGGGCAGCAGTTCTTC. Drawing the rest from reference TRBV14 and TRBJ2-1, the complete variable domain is EAGVTQFPSHSVIEKGQTVTLRCDPISGHDNLYWYRRVMGKEIKFLLHFVKESKQDESGMPNNRFLAERTGGTYSTLKVQPAELEDSGVYFCASRPSAGGQQFFGPGTRLTVL.